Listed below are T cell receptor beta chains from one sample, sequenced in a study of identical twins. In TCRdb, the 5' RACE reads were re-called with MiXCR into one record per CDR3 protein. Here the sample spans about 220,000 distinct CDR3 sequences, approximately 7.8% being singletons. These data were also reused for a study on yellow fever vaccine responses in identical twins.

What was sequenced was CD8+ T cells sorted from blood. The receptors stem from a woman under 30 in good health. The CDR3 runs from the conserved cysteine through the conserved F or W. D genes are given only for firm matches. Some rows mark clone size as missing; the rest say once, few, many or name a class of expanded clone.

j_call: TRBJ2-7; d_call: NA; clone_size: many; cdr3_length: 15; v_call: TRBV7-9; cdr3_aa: CASSWGGTVTYEQYF; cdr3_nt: TGTGCCAGCAGCTGGGGAGGCACAGTTACCTACGAGCAGTACTTC
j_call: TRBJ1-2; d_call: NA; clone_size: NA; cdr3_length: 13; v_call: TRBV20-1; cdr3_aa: CSAPPVPPYGYTF; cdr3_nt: TGCAGTGCTCCCCCGGTCCCCCCCTATGGCTACACCTTC
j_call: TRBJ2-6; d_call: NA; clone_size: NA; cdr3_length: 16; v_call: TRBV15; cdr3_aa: CATSNEGNSGANVLTF; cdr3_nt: TGTGCCACCAGCAATGAAGGGAACTCTGGGGCCAACGTCCTGACTTTC
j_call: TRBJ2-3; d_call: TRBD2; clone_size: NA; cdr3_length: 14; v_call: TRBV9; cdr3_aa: CASTGTSERDTQYF; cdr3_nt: TGTGCCAGCACAGGGACTAGCGAAAGAGATACGCAGTATTTT
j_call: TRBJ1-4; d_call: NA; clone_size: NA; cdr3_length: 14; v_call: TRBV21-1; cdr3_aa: CASSSRTGRVGLFF; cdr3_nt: TGTGCCAGCAGCAGCCGGACAGGACGGGTAGGGCTGTTTTTT
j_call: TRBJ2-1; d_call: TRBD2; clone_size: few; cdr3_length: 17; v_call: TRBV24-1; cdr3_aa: CATSDLIAGRVYNEQFF; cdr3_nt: TGTGCCACCAGTGATTTGATAGCGGGGAGGGTCTACAATGAGCAGTTCTTC
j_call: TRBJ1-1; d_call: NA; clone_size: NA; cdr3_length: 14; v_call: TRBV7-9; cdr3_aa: CASSPTGLWAEAFF; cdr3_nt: TGTGCCAGCAGCCCCACTGGTCTCTGGGCTGAAGCTTTCTTT
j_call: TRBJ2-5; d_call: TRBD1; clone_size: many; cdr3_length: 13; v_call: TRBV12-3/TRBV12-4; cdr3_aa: CASSPDRGETQYF; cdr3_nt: TGTGCCAGCAGTCCCGACAGGGGAGAGACCCAGTACTTC
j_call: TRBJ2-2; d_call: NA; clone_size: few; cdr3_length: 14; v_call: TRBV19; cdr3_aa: CASSTPENTGELFF; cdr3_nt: TGTGCCAGTAGTACCCCAGAGAACACCGGGGAGCTGTTTTTT
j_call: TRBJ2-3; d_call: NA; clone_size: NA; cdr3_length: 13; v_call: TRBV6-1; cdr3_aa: CASSPQDFDTQYF; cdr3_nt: TGTGCCAGCAGTCCTCAGGACTTTGATACGCAGTATTTT
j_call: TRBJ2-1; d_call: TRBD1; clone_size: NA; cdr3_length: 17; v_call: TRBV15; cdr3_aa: CATSGLLQGEAYNEQFF; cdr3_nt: TGTGCCACCAGCGGACTTTTACAGGGGGAGGCTTACAATGAGCAGTTCTTC
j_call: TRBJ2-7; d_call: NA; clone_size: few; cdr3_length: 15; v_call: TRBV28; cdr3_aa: CASTNRAYRSYEQYF; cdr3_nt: TGTGCCAGCACCAACCGGGCATACAGGTCCTACGAGCAGTACTTC
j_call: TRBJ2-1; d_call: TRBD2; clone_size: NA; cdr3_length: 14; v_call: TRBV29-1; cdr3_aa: CSVPLAGVHNEQFF; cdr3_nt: TGCAGCGTACCACTAGCGGGAGTCCACAATGAGCAGTTCTTC
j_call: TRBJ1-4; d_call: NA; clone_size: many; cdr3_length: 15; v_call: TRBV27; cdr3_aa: CASSSAGATNEKLFF; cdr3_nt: TGTGCCAGCAGTTCAGCGGGTGCAACTAATGAAAAACTGTTTTTT
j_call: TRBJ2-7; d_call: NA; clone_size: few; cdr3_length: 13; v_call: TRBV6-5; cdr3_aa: CASSYGAGDEQYF; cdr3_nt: TGTGCCAGCAGTTACGGGGCAGGGGACGAGCAGTACTTC
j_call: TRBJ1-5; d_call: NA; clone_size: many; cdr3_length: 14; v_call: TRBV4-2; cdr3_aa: CASSQGPNNQPQHF; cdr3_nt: TGTGCCAGCAGCCAGGGACCGAACAATCAGCCCCAGCATTTT